This T cell receptor (beta chain) was identified during a study of T cells in Graves' hyperthyroidism and ophthalmopathy (dated by TCRdb to about 2019). Notes on the research overall: Peripheral blood samples were taken at initial diagnosis, before any treatment was given. According to the paper, TCR Vbeta CDR3 sequencing was carried out on approximately 140 peripheral blood samples, which came from about 45 ophthalmopathy, around 74 hyperthyroidism and roughly 17 progressor patients. To identify TCR V-J signatures that set the groups apart, the researchers used a discovery cohort of more than 95 patients, made up of fewer than 50 with Graves' ophthalmopathy and about 60 with stable Graves' hyperthyroidism. Whether ophthalmopathy could be predicted prospectively was tested in an independent validation cohort made up of approximately 19 hyperthyroidism patients plus 17 patients who later progressed to ophthalmopathy. In addition, the study compared T-cell repertoires in thyroid tissue and in blood from five to seven Graves' hyperthyroidism patients. For training and testing, the 100 or so patients in the discovery cohort were randomly divided in a 7:3 ratio. After sampling, hyperthyroidism patients received methimazole starting at 30 mg daily, and ophthalmopathy patients received high-dose intravenous methylprednisolone. Overall study outcomes, separate from this receptor: In validation, the model predicted progression to ophthalmopathy with roughly 66% sensitivity and 72.22% specificity, a median of about 6 months before onset. Sample size was not statistically predetermined, and investigators were not blinded to group allocation. Most expanded thyroid clonotypes (frequency above 0.001) were also found in blood, which suggests that blood repertoires may mirror thyroid immune responses. A 13 V-J signature model separated ophthalmopathy from stable hyperthyroidism, with 87.88% sensitivity and 81.08% specificity in cross-validation and 80%/75% in testing.

In this sample, this clonotype turned up many times. Its antigen remains undetermined. Base qualities are not provided; no much larger clone lies one nucleotide away. In the ophthalmopathy patients, disease was moderately to severely active, with a Clinical Activity Score of 3 or more, a NOSPECS grade of 4 or more, and a duration of less than 3 months. Any patient with an uncontrolled infection, another autoimmune disease, pregnancy or lactation was excluded. Clinical symptoms, serum thyroxine and TRAb, thyroid ultrasound, and orbital computed tomography formed the basis for the diagnoses. PBMCs were separated from roughly 10 ml of fresh peripheral blood using Ficoll-Paque density gradient centrifugation. Trizol reagent was used to extract total RNA, and RNA quality was then checked on an Agilent 2100 Bioanalyzer. The TCR beta CDR3 regions were amplified from RNA transcripts. A first-round RT-PCR of the TCR CDR3 used the HTBI primer set with the Qiagen OneStep RT-PCR kit. Libraries were constructed in a second round of multiplex PCR, after which size selection and purification were carried out. Sequencing of the libraries was done on an Illumina HiSeq2000 using paired-end 100 bp reads. The source study handled its data this way. SOAPnuke was used to process the raw data, with reads discarded if the reads contained adapters or uncalled bases, had a mean Phred below 15, or lacked an exact constant-primer or identifier match. COPE v1.2.5 was used to merge high-quality paired reads, and clonotypes were defined as unique nucleotide sequences. Clonotypes were aligned to IMGT TRBV, TRBD and TRBJ reference segments using MiTCR v1.1. Only V-J combinations with frequency above 0.0001, covering 99% to 99.2% of repertoires, were analysed. The TCS score was defined as the ratio of F50 (clonal expansion) to E x V (chaos), calculated using BLOSUM62-based TCRdist between CDR3 peptides within each V-J. Welch's t-statistics and random forest reduced approximately 520 V-J features to some 14, which were used in a naive Bayes classifier (R e1071). The public sequencing data were trimmed at Q25 with fastp and processed into clonotypes with MiXCR by TCRdb, which kept only in-frame beta chains. Every CDR3 protein is listed once, alongside the most common genes and DNA of its rows. Here the V and J calls rest on TCRdb's processing, not on the authors' analysis. Here the sample has roughly 500,000 distinct CDR3 sequences; approximately 25% occur a single time. The biggest ten clones account for about 11% of the sample.

This TCR derives from a woman in her 30s with Graves' ophthalmopathy. Sequenced: blood.

The CDR3 reads CASSPDRVHGYTF. The nucleotide sequence is TGTGCCAGCAGTCCGGACAGGGTTCATGGCTACACCTTC. This receptor chain uses TRBV27 and TRBJ1-2, with 8 central nucleotides matching TRBD1. The junction shows trimming of 5 bases on V and 6 bases on J, and the gene matches do not reach 5 bases of it. The germline V gene (reference sequence) yields MNHEY for CDR1 and SMNVEV for CDR2. From the cysteine through the phenylalanine, the CDR3 covers 13 amino acids. Only the CDR3 portion is preserved as DNA: 39 bases, with reading frame beginning at the first base.